This entry features one T cell receptor (beta chain) sequence. This clonotype has ten or more counts. The specificity of this receptor is unknown. One base away there is no much larger clone; base qualities are not given. Libraries came from 5' RACE. The reads were generated on a NextSeq 500. The TCR library protocol attached unique molecular identifiers to individual cDNA molecules to correct for sequencing error and PCR bias. Both TCR alpha and beta chains were sequenced, and tight co-correlation was observed between alpha and beta sequence abundances in each sample. For the original study's pipeline: V gene, J gene and CDR3 annotation of TCR sequences was performed with Decombinator V4. Expanded TCRs were defined as changing significantly between any two time points under a Poisson model with p below 0.0001. Abundances of TCRs were expressed as counts per million after normalisation to the total number of TCRs sequenced in each sample. VDJdb, accessed 1 November 2021, was searched for CMV, EBV and SARS-CoV-2 annotated TCRs, with TCRs annotated for multiple antigens excluded. In TCRdb, the public reads were trimmed at Q25 with fastp and aligned with MiXCR, with productive beta chains retained. Each entry merges the rows of one CDR3 protein and shows their most common DNA and genes. The authors' filters were not applied to this entry. The sample table holds 50,000 to 65,000 distinct CDR3 sequences, of which 8.9% were seen once. Of the sample, approximately 18% falls within the top ten clones.

The data belong to a study of early T cells in non-severe SARS-CoV-2 infection (dated by TCRdb to the early 2020s). Context from the whole study: Bulk RNA from unsorted whole blood was used for TCR sequencing, so alpha and beta chains could not be paired.

Set within a cohort of healthcare workers in London, UK, this nested case-control study involved weekly PCR testing of nasopharyngeal swabs along with blood sampling. Between 23 and 31 March 2020, the week of the UK lockdown, healthcare workers were enrolled and then followed up weekly for as long as 16 weeks. Study-wide findings and limitations: VDJdb matching was skewed toward anti-spike CD8 responses, so virus-specific expansions were likely underestimated and private and CD4 specificities were missed.

This TCR derives from an adult who was a healthcare worker with PCR-confirmed SARS-CoV-2 infection or an uninfected control (not recorded which). Sequencing input: whole blood.

The CDR3 amino acid sequence is: CASQTSGTAGELFF. Read as DNA, the sequence is TGCGCCAGCCAGACTAGCGGGACGGCCGGGGAGCTGTTTTTT. The rearranged segments are TRBV5-1 and TRBJ2-2, and 11 junction bases match TRBD2. V and J are trimmed by 7 bases and 6 bases, and the gene matches miss 5 bases of the junction. CDR1 and CDR2 were assigned from the germline V gene as SGHRS and YFSETQ. The CDR3 sequence holds 14 residues, the cysteine and phenylalanine included. The entry retains the CDR3 DNA only, 42 bases that are in frame from base 1.